What follows are 32 T cell receptor beta chains derived from one specimen sequenced in a study of CXCR3-negative and CXCR3-positive naive CD8 T cells. The study made its TRB cDNA libraries by 5' RACE, adding UMI labels. Reanalyzing the 5' RACE reads, TCRdb keeps one entry per CDR3 protein, without DNA. The table for this sample gives 7,000 or so distinct CDR3 sequences. Their antigens remain unidentified. Study observations and caveats: Compared with CXCR3-negative naive cells, CXCR3-positive naive cells showed more hydrophobic TRB CDR3s.

The sample comprised naive CXCR3+ CD8+ T cells from blood. The subset here: CD45RO-CCR7+CD27+CD95- naive CD8+ T cells expressing CXCR3 (TNR3+). These receptors all come from a human donor in good health. Some clones in this sample may be carry-over from other donors' samples.

The genes are TRBV20-1 and TRBJ2-5; there is no DNA to check the TCRdb D call of TRBD1. Germline CDR1 DFQATT, CDR2 SNEGSKA (reference sequence). The CDR3 totals 14 residues. The CDR3: CSARDLEGRETQYF.

This chain links TRBV28 with TRBJ1-1; TCRdb proposes TRBD1, but this gene call is untestable without DNA. This CDR3 spans 15 amino acids. Germline V gene lookup returns CDR1 MDHEN and CDR2 SYDVKM. The CDR3 spells CASSYRTGGSVEAFF.

The V gene is TRBV7-2, the J gene TRBJ2-7; TCRdb indicates TRBD2, and absent DNA this call remains unverified. Germline V gives CDR1 SGHTA, CDR2 FQGNSA. The CDR3 extends over 15 amino acids. The CDR3 sequence: CASSHTSGKLDEQYF.

This clonotype is classed as medium-sized (0.01 to 0.1%) by frequency. The V and J genes are TRBV20-1 and TRBJ1-2. The CDR3 loop spans 14 amino acids. Per germline, CDR1 DFQATT and CDR2 SNEGSKA (reference sequence). The CDR3 sequence: CSAMRQSSAYGYTF.

This clonotype counts as medium-sized by frequency. The chain couples TRBV25-1 to TRBJ2-5; TCRdb's assignment of TRBD1 cannot be checked, as there is no DNA. Germline lookup yields CDR1 MGHDK and CDR2 SYGVNS. The CDR3 loop spans 14 amino acids. The CDR3 is CASSEWGEQETQYF.

The chain combines TRBV2 with TRBJ1-1; the D call from TCRdb, TRBD1, cannot be confirmed without DNA. Germline V lookup: CDR1 SNHLY, CDR2 FYNNEI. The CDR3 spans 17 residues. CDR3: CASTYEQGMNPNTEAFF.

The V gene is TRBV6-6, the J gene TRBJ2-1. CDR3 length equals 11 residues. Looked up from germline, CDR1 is MNHNY and CDR2 is SVGAGI (reference sequence). CDR3 sequence: CATPSHNEQFF.

This chain connects TRBV28 to TRBJ2-2. The CDR3 runs to 17 residues. Germline V gene data show CDR1 as MDHEN and CDR2 as SYDVKM. The CDR3 loop is CATANYKNYLNTGELFF.

The chain has TRBV14 and TRBJ2-7; with no DNA, the TCRdb D assignment of TRBD1 cannot be verified. The CDR3 has 15 residues. CDR1 is SGHDN and CDR2 is FVKESK in the germline V gene. CDR3 residues: CASSQEQGLSYEQYF.

This clonotype is labeled medium-sized based on frequency. The genes are TRBV4-1 and TRBJ2-1; checking the TCRdb D call of TRBD1 is not possible without DNA. The CDR3 consists of 15 residues. In germline, CDR1 is MGHRA, CDR2 YSYEKL. The CDR3 sequence is CASSYPGQGYNEQFF.

This clonotype is classed as medium-sized by frequency. The J gene is TRBJ2-7, the V gene TRBV5-1; the D call of TRBD1 rests on TCRdb alone, since no DNA is present to check it. The length of the CDR3 is 13 residues. Germline assignment: CDR1 SGHRS and CDR2 YFSETQ. CDR3 loop: CASSYGTVGEQYF.

This clonotype shows up as medium-sized by frequency. The chain uses TRBV29-1 and TRBJ1-1; lacking DNA, the TRBD1 call made by TCRdb goes unchecked. This CDR3 region has 14 residues. Germline CDR1 is SQVTM and CDR2 is ANQGSEA. The CDR3 protein is CSVVDRGMNTEAFF.

This clonotype is identified as medium-sized (0.01 to 0.1%) from frequency. The chain's CDR3 is CSVEFGSLTGELFF. This chain joins TRBV29-1 and TRBJ2-2. Germline CDR1 and CDR2: SQVTM and ANQGSEA. The CDR3 consists of 14 residues.

The chain has TRBV2 and TRBJ2-6. CDR3 length: 14 residues. Germline V gene lookup returns CDR1 SNHLY and CDR2 FYNNEI. CDR3 loop: CAGRQISGANVLTF.

CDR3 sequence: CASSLEGRLAGGSTDTQYF. The chain couples TRBV7-6 to TRBJ2-3; as DNA is missing, the TRBD2 call by TCRdb cannot be tested. This CDR3 has 19 amino acids. The germline V gene has CDR1 SGHVS and CDR2 FNYEAQ.

The chain employs TRBV12-5 and TRBJ2-7; TCRdb proposes TRBD1, but this gene call is untestable without DNA. The CDR3 extends over 15 amino acids. Germline V gene lookup returns CDR1 LGHNT and CDR2 FRNRAP. The CDR3 here is CASGRDREGSYEQYF.

The V and J genes are TRBV2 and TRBJ1-1. Germline loops: CDR1 SNHLY, CDR2 FYNNEI. The CDR3 runs to 11 residues. The CDR3 loop reads CATATNTEAFF. Using reference TRBV2 and TRBJ1-1 for the parts outside the CDR3, the full variable domain is EPEVTQTPSHQVTQMGQEVILRCVPISNHLYFYWYRQILGQKVEFLVSFYNNEISEKSEIFDDQFSVERPDGSNFTLKIRSTKLEDSAMYFCATATNTEAFFGQGTRLTVV.

The CDR3 loop reads CASLSGYSNEKLFF. The chain is built from TRBV12-3 or TRBV12-4 and TRBJ1-4. This CDR3 region has 14 residues.

This clonotype ranks as medium-sized (0.01 to 0.1%) in terms of frequency. The V and J genes are TRBV20-1 and TRBJ2-7; TCRdb selects TRBD1, and the lack of DNA leaves this call unchecked. The germline V gene encodes CDR1 DFQATT and CDR2 SNEGSKA (reference sequence). The CDR3 has 13 amino acids. CDR3 sequence reads: CSGDRGKSYEQYF.

This chain joins TRBV28 and TRBJ1-5; the D gene TCRdb calls, TRBD1, cannot be checked with no DNA. From germline, CDR1 is MDHEN and CDR2 SYDVKM. This CDR3 is built from 15 residues. The CDR3 here is CASSLRTEGNQPQHF.

This rearrangement joins TRBV6-2 or TRBV6-3 to TRBJ2-3; absent DNA, TCRdb's TRBD2 call cannot be checked. The CDR3 runs 15 residues. Germline CDR1 and CDR2: MNHEY and SVGEGT. This CDR3 is CASSIGNLGPDTQYF.

Measured by frequency, this clonotype is medium-sized. The V and J genes are TRBV29-1 and TRBJ1-2; TCRdb reports TRBD1, a call that lacks DNA to check it against. Germline V gives CDR1 SQVTM, CDR2 ANQGSEA. The CDR3 length is 15 residues. CDR3 amino acids: CSVATAQALNYGYTF.

The chain carries TRBV6-5 and TRBJ1-2; TCRdb gives TRBD1 as the D gene, but with no DNA this cannot be confirmed. Per the germline V gene, CDR1 is MNHEY and CDR2 is SVGAGI. CDR3 size: 16 residues. CDR3 in amino acids: CASSLVATGESYGYTF.

By frequency, this clonotype registers medium-sized. The chain uses TRBV28 and TRBJ2-1; without DNA, the TCRdb call of TRBD1 cannot be checked. The CDR3 has 14 amino acids. Germline CDR1 is MDHEN and CDR2 is SYDVKM. The CDR3 region is CASSFRGPHNEQFF.

Measured by frequency, this clonotype is medium-sized. The CDR3 region is CASTPSLQETQYF. The chain has TRBV25-1 and TRBJ2-5. The CDR3 totals 13 residues. CDR1 is MGHDK, CDR2 SYGVNS, per germline.

This clonotype is called medium-sized based on its frequency. The chain joins TRBV27 to TRBJ1-1; the D gene TCRdb calls, TRBD1, cannot be checked with no DNA. The CDR3 sequence is 15 residues long. Germline loops: CDR1 MNHEY, CDR2 SMNVEV (reference sequence). The CDR3 sequence is CASSWVGQGNTEAFF.

The chain combines TRBV6-6 with TRBJ1-1; checking the TCRdb D call of TRBD1 is not possible without DNA. CDR1 and CDR2 (germline): MNHNY, SVGAGI (reference sequence). There are 14 residues in the CDR3. Here the CDR3 reads CASSPSGGGPEAFF.

The V gene is TRBV12-5, the J gene TRBJ2-1. Per the germline V gene, CDR1 is LGHNT and CDR2 is FRNRAP. The CDR3 has 11 residues. This CDR3 is CASGRYREQFF.

V and J are TRBV28 and TRBJ1-1. There are 16 residues in the CDR3. Germline values: CDR1 MDHEN, CDR2 SYDVKM. CDR3 amino acids: CASSLEVPRMNTEAFF.

The chain has TRBV15 and TRBJ2-5; TCRdb gives TRBD2 as the D gene, but with no DNA this cannot be confirmed. Germline V gene sequence: CDR1 LNHNV, CDR2 YYDKDF (reference sequence). CDR3 length equals 14 residues. CDR3 loop: CATSEKELSGTQYF.

This clonotype counts as medium-sized by frequency. The J gene is TRBJ2-1, the V gene TRBV20-1; lacking DNA, the TRBD2 call made by TCRdb goes unchecked. The germline CDR1 and CDR2 sequences are DFQATT and SNEGSKA (reference sequence). This CDR3 contains 13 residues. The CDR3 here is CSALDSYYNEQFF.

This sequence joins TRBV5-1 and TRBJ2-3; TCRdb's assignment of TRBD2 cannot be checked, as there is no DNA. Germline assignment: CDR1 SGHRS and CDR2 YFSETQ. The CDR3 runs 16 residues. The CDR3 here is CASSSERDHRTDTQYF.